The clone carrying this T cell receptor (beta chain) was recorded a few times. Deletions cut 0 bases from V and 7 bases from J, with 15 bases between. This CDR3 region has 15 residues. Germline V gene sequence: CDR1 SGHTA, CDR2 FQGNSA. The sample is drawn from a study of patients and donors after allogeneic stem cell transplantation. TCRdb re-called the RT-PCR reads through MiXCR, storing one row per CDR3 protein. The repertoire holds hundreds of thousands of distinct CDR3 sequences, with roughly 17% as singletons. The material sequenced was blood, either unsorted or a sorted T cell fraction (not recorded which). This rearrangement joins TRBV7-2 to TRBJ1-2, with a possible D match to TRBD1 (5 bases). The sequence derives from a human donor who was either an allogeneic HSCT recipient or a stem cell or donor lymphocyte infusion donor (not recorded which). It is not recorded whose cells these are; they may come from a transplant donor. The CDR3 DNA reads TGTGCCAGCAGCTTAGCGGGGCACCCGAGGGGTGGCTACACCTTC. Translated, it gives CASSLAGHPRGGYTF.